Listed here are 27 T cell receptor beta chains from one sample, sequenced in a study of blood T cells in healthy people across ages. Through a sample-barcoded 5' primer and a J-beta primer mix, a second PCR was run for about 6 to 12 cycles. TCRdb re-called the 5' RACE reads with MiXCR, one entry per CDR3 protein. Here the sample spans hundreds of thousands of distinct CDR3 sequences, more than 25% being singletons. Sequencing used blood. Receptors originate from a woman of 80 years or more in good health.

This clonotype was detected ten times or more. The chain couples TRBV4-3 to TRBJ1-2; a weak D match, TRBD1 (5 bases). The CDR3 is 14 residues long. Germline V lookup: CDR1 LGHNA, CDR2 YSLEER. V shed 7 bases and J shed 2 bases, with 14 bases lying between them. This chain's CDR3 is CASTPRAGNYGYTF. The CDR3 DNA reads TGCGCCAGCACCCCGAGGGCAGGGAACTATGGCTACACCTTC.

This clonotype has just a few counts. V and J are TRBV6-6 and TRBJ2-1; 10 bases match TRBD1. The V gene end was trimmed by 4 bases and the J gene end by 8 bases; junction bases not matched to a gene: 5. The CDR3 contains 14 residues. Germline CDR1 is MNHNY and CDR2 is SVGAGI (reference sequence). CDR3: CASSSDRGPYEQFF. In DNA, the CDR3 is TGTGCCAGCAGTTCCGACAGGGGGCCCTATGAGCAGTTCTTC.

This clonotype was seen repeatedly, ten times or more. This chain connects TRBV12-3 or TRBV12-4 to TRBJ2-1; D remains unclear. The CDR3 has 12 residues. V lost 5 bases and J 7 bases, leaving 9 bases between the germline ends. The CDR3 DNA reads as TGTGCCAGCAGTAATGGGCGGAATGAGCAGTTCTTC. Translated, it gives CASSNGRNEQFF.

This chain joins TRBV5-1 and TRBJ2-1, with a weak D call TRBD2 (5 bases). The V end lost 1 base, the J end lost 9 bases, and 17 bases lay between the germline ends. The CDR3 runs to 15 residues. Germline loops: CDR1 SGHRS, CDR2 YFSETQ. DNA of the CDR3: TGCGCCAGCAGCTTGAGGACTCCCCGCGACTCTGAGCAGTTCTTC. Translation gives CASSLRTPRDSEQFF. The full variable domain, with the rest looked up from reference TRBV5-1 and TRBJ2-1, is KAGVTQTPRYLIKTRGQQVTLSCSPISGHRSVSWYQQTPGQGLQFLFEYFSETQRNKGNFPGRFSGRQFSNSRSEMNVSTLELGDSALYLCASSLRTPRDSEQFFGPGTRLTVL.

In its sample, this clonotype was seen many times. The chain couples TRBV3-1 to TRBJ2-7; D not resolved. With 1 base removed from V and 0 bases from J, the gap between germline ends came to 13 bases. The CDR3 covers 16 residues. Germline CDR1 and CDR2: LGHDT and YNNKEL (reference sequence). The CDR3 nucleotides are TGTGCCAGCAGCCAAGCGGCTGTTCGGAACTCCTACGAGCAGTACTTC. Its protein is CASSQAAVRNSYEQYF.

The sample holds a few counts of this clonotype. The chain combines TRBV6-2 or TRBV6-3 with TRBJ1-1; no clear D. The CDR3 is 14 amino acids. The germline V gene encodes CDR1 MNHEY and CDR2 SVGEGT. Trimming left V 5 bases short and J 3 bases short, with 13 bases between. The CDR3 bases are TGTGCCAGCAGTGTCCCCGGGAGGGACACTGAAGCTTTCTTT. Its protein is CASSVPGRDTEAFF.

This clonotype came up a few times. Mismatch with germline at one junction end may stem from a read error. The chain links TRBV5-6 to TRBJ1-6; 7 bases line up with TRBD1. The CDR3 contains 15 residues. Per germline, CDR1 SGHDT and CDR2 YYEEEE. The CDR3 DNA is TGTGCCAGCAGACCCGGGACAGTCTATAATTCACCCCCCCACTTT. Its translation: CASRPGTVYNSPPHF.

This clonotype was picked up a small number of times. This rearrangement joins TRBV25-1 to TRBJ1-5; D remains ambiguous. This CDR3 has 13 amino acids. V was cut by 6 bases and J by 3 bases, with 9 bases left in between. Per germline, CDR1 MGHDK and CDR2 SYGVNS. CDR3 protein: CASSVGPNQPQHF. DNA of the CDR3: TGTGCCAGCAGCGTTGGGCCCAATCAGCCCCAGCATTTT.

The rearrangement uses TRBV6-6 and TRBJ2-5, with D perhaps matching TRBD2 (5 bases). The germline gives CDR1 MNHNY, CDR2 SVGAGI (reference sequence). This CDR3 contains 15 residues. V lost 5 bases and J 11 bases, leaving 24 bases between the germline ends. The CDR3 bases are TGTGCCAGCAGTACTACGCCCGGTTGGGGAGTGGAGCAGTACTTC. It encodes CASSTTPGWGVEQYF.

This clonotype occurred many times. The rearrangement links TRBV20-1 to TRBJ2-7; no clear D gene. The CDR3 sequence is 13 residues long. In germline, CDR1 is DFQATT, CDR2 SNEGSKA (reference sequence). With 7 bases removed from V and 0 bases from J, the gap between germline ends came to 13 bases. The CDR3 sequence is CSESKPHSYEQYF. The CDR3 coding sequence is TGCAGTGAAAGCAAACCCCACTCCTACGAGCAGTACTTC.

This clonotype was counted at least ten times. V is TRBV20-1 and J is TRBJ1-5; 7 bases are a match to TRBD1. Germline V gene data show CDR1 as DFQATT and CDR2 as SNEGSKA (reference sequence). The CDR3 is 13 amino acids. After removal of 4 bases from V and 4 bases from J, the junction contained 4 bases not matched to a gene. CDR3 in DNA: TGCAGTGCTACTAGACAGGGAAATCAGCCCCAGCATTTT. Translating it yields CSATRQGNQPQHF.

This clonotype was detected only a few times. The chain carries TRBV7-2 and TRBJ1-2, with 10 bases fitting TRBD1. The ends lost 5 bases at V and 8 bases at J; junction bases unmatched: 8. This CDR3 contains 14 residues. Germline V gene sequence: CDR1 SGHTA, CDR2 FQGNSA. Written as DNA, the CDR3 is TGTGCCAGCAGCGCCGGGACAGGGGATCGAGGCTACACCTTC. Its translation is CASSAGTGDRGYTF.

This clonotype was observed at least ten times. The rearrangement links TRBV7-2 to TRBJ2-3; 7 bases fit TRBD2. This CDR3 has 15 amino acids. The germline gives CDR1 SGHTA, CDR2 FQGNSA. The V gene end was trimmed by 1 base and the J gene end by 5 bases; junction bases not matched to a gene: 6. This chain's CDR3 is CASSLVGGVRDTQYF. The CDR3 DNA reads TGTGCCAGCAGCTTAGTGGGGGGGGTAAGAGATACGCAGTATTTT. The full variable domain, with the rest looked up from reference TRBV7-2 and TRBJ2-3, is GAGVSQSPSNKVTEKGKDVELRCDPISGHTALYWYRQSLGQGLEFLIYFQGNSAPDKSGLPSDRFSAERTGGSVSTLTIQRTQQEDSAVYLCASSLVGGVRDTQYFGPGTRLTVL.

There are many counts of this clonotype. This chain links TRBV7-2 with TRBJ2-4; D remains unclear. V gave up 3 bases and J gave up 0 bases, with 9 bases separating them. The CDR3 has 15 residues. The germline CDR1 and CDR2 sequences are SGHTA and FQGNSA. The CDR3: CASSFRYLAKNIQYF. The CDR3 region has the DNA TGTGCCAGCAGCTTCCGATACTTAGCCAAAAACATTCAGTACTTC.

The chain combines TRBV20-1 with TRBJ1-1; D unclear. The CDR3 is made up of 11 amino acids. Trimming left V 1 base short and J 8 bases short, with 8 bases between. Looked up from germline, CDR1 is DFQATT and CDR2 is SNEGSKA (reference sequence). The CDR3 loop is CSARGAREAFF. For the CDR3, the DNA is TGCAGTGCTAGAGGGGCCAGAGAAGCTTTCTTT.

In its sample, this clonotype was seen many times. The V call is TRBV5-1, the J call TRBJ2-7, with D perhaps TRBD1 (6 bases). This CDR3 contains 12 residues. CDR1 and CDR2 (germline): SGHRS, YFSETQ. V was trimmed by 4 bases and J by 6 bases, leaving 11 bases between them. The CDR3 loop is CASSATGREQYF. The CDR3 DNA follows: TGCGCCAGCAGCGCTACAGGGCGCGAGCAGTACTTC.

This rearrangement joins TRBV7-8 to TRBJ1-5; no clear D. CDR1 is SGHVS, CDR2 FQNEAQ, per germline. CDR3 size: 14 residues. V lost 1 base and J lost 3, with 7 bases in between. This chain's CDR3 is CASSLEEINQPQHF. In nucleotides, the CDR3 is TGTGCCAGCAGCTTAGAAGAGATCAATCAGCCCCAGCATTTT.

Points on this clonotype: An end of the junction differs from the germline gene, which may be a read error. This sequence joins TRBV20-1 and TRBJ2-1; D is perhaps TRBD1 (7 bases). This CDR3 region has 14 residues. Germline lookup yields CDR1 DFQATT and CDR2 SNEGSKA (reference sequence). Here the CDR3 reads CSARPTGRGNGQFF. The CDR3 coding sequence is TGCAGTGCTAGACCGACAGGGCGGGGCAATGGGCAGTTCTTC.

The sample holds a few counts of this clonotype. The chain recombines TRBV20-1 with TRBJ1-1; no definite D call. The CDR3 is 14 amino acids. The V gene lost 1 base and the J gene lost 1 base, with 10 bases spanning the gap. Germline CDR1 reads DFQATT; CDR2 reads SNEGSKA (reference sequence). This CDR3 reads CSARGVTSNTEAFF. CDR3 in DNA: TGCAGTGCTAGAGGGGTAACTTCGAACACTGAAGCTTTCTTT.

Regarding this clonotype: A much larger clone lies one base from this, so it may be a read error. The chain uses TRBV9 and TRBJ2-4, with no clear D. Near its end, the DNA agrees better with TRBJ2-7, so the J call may be wrong. Germline-derived CDR1 and CDR2 are SGDLS and YYNGEE. The CDR3 spans 14 residues. CDR3 loop: CASSGAGHGYEQYF. In DNA, the CDR3 is TGTGCCAGCAGCGGCGCCGGGCATGGGTACGAGCAGTACTTC.

The chain combines TRBV5-6 with TRBJ1-2, with D perhaps TRBD1 (6 bases). Germline CDR1 and CDR2: SGHDT and YYEEEE. The CDR3 is 16 amino acids. V gave up 2 bases and J gave up 5 bases, with 19 bases separating them. CDR3 residues: CASSFDSGHKSYGYTF. In DNA form, the CDR3 reads TGTGCCAGCAGCTTCGATTCGGGACACAAATCGTATGGCTACACCTTC.

This clonotype came up many times. This rearrangement joins TRBV5-1 to TRBJ2-1, with 8 positions matching TRBD2. With V trimmed by 2 bases and J by 5 bases, 3 bases remained unmatched. Germline V gives CDR1 SGHRS, CDR2 YFSETQ. This CDR3 region has 14 residues. In DNA, the CDR3 is TGCGCCAGCAGCTTTACCGGGGGGGACAATGAGCAGTTCTTC. It yields the protein CASSFTGGDNEQFF.

In this sample, this clonotype turned up many times. The chain employs TRBV24-1 and TRBJ2-3, with D hard to call. Trimming took off 4 bases at V and 4 bases at J, with 14 bases between the two ends. Germline CDR1 reads KGHDR; CDR2 reads SFDVKD. There are 15 residues in the CDR3. CDR3 sequence reads: CATSDKTKSADTQYF. The CDR3 nucleotides read TGTGCCACCAGTGACAAAACTAAGAGCGCAGATACGCAGTATTTT.

As for this clonotype: This may be a read error, as it is one base from a much larger clone. The V and J genes are TRBV7-2 and TRBJ2-1, with TRBD2 matching over 11 bases. V trimming: 1 base; J trimming: 13 bases; junction bases outside the gene matches: 15. The CDR3 sequence is 17 residues long. Germline lookup yields CDR1 SGHTA and CDR2 FQGNSA. CDR3 nucleotides: TGTGCCAGCAGCTTAGGGGTTAGCGGGGGGGCTAGAGTGTCCCAGTTCTTC. Amino acids: CASSLGVSGGARVSQFF.

This clonotype was seen only a few times. This may be a read error, as it is one base from a much larger clone. The rearrangement joins TRBV7-2 to TRBJ2-1; D may be TRBD1 (6 bases). TRBJ2-7 matches the DNA end more closely, so the J call is doubtful. Germline loops: CDR1 SGHTA, CDR2 FQGNSA. The CDR3 length is 14 residues. The CDR3 here is CASSLRTVYNEQYF. CDR3 DNA: TGTGCCAGCAGTCTAAGGACAGTTTACAATGAGCAGTACTTC.

With regard to this clonotype: This may be a read error: a much more frequent sequence differs by one nucleotide. Since the CDR3 does not end with the conserved phenylalanine or tryptophan, this likely comes from a read error. V and J are TRBV20-1 and TRBJ2-4, with 10 bases aligning to TRBD1. V dropped 3 bases and J dropped 3; count of bases not matched to a gene: 5. Germline-derived CDR1 and CDR2 are DFQATT and SNEGSKA (reference sequence). This CDR3 is 15 amino acids long. The CDR3 DNA is TGCAGTGCTAGCAGACAGGGGGCAGGCAAAAACATTCAGTACCTC. It yields the protein CSASRQGAGKNIQYL.

With respect to this clonotype: This may come from a read error, since a much larger clone is one base off. The chain recombines TRBV12-3 or TRBV12-4 with TRBJ1-5; 10 nucleotides align to TRBD1. The ends lost 6 bases at V and 1 base at J; junction bases unmatched: 3. The CDR3 has 15 amino acids. CDR3 sequence reads: CASRGQGVSNQPQHF. CDR3 DNA sequence: TGTGCCAGCAGAGGACAGGGGGTGAGCAATCAGCCCCAGCATTTT.